The 27 T cell receptor beta chains below all came from one sample that was sequenced in a study of Graves' ophthalmopathy and Graves' hyperthyroidism. The TCR beta CDR3 regions underwent amplification from RNA transcripts. HTBI-primed first-round RT-PCR preceded second-round multiplex PCR. TCRdb fed the multiplex PCR reads into MiXCR, producing one record per CDR3 protein. The profile covers 560,000 or so distinct CDR3 sequences, with approximately 37% appearing a single time and around 4% taken by the ten largest. The sample taken for sequencing was peripheral blood or thyroid tissue (not recorded which). These TCRs come from an adult man with Graves' hyperthyroidism.

Of note for this clonotype: One end of the junction varies from germline; a read error may be responsible. The rearrangement uses TRBV20-1 and TRBJ2-7; no definite D call. Germline V gene lookup returns CDR1 DFQATT and CDR2 SNEGSKA (reference sequence). This CDR3 has 12 amino acids. CDR3 nucleotide sequence: TGCAGTGCTCGGACGGGCTCCCCCCTTTGGAGCTTC. This gives the protein CSARTGSPLWSF.

This sequence joins TRBV5-1 and TRBJ2-7; 10 positions agree with TRBD2. The length of the CDR3 is 16 residues. Trimming at V came to 1 base and at J to 5 bases, leaving 9 bases not matched to a gene. CDR1 is SGHRS and CDR2 is YFSETQ in the germline V gene. The CDR3 DNA reads as TGCGCCAGCAGCTTGCAGGGCCTAGCGGGAGCCAACGAGCAGTACTTC. This gives the protein CASSLQGLAGANEQYF. Filled out from reference TRBV5-1 and TRBJ2-7, the complete variable domain reads KAGVTQTPRYLIKTRGQQVTLSCSPISGHRSVSWYQQTPGQGLQFLFEYFSETQRNKGNFPGRFSGRQFSNSRSEMNVSTLELGDSALYLCASSLQGLAGANEQYFGPGTRLTVT.

This clonotype occurred a few times. This chain connects TRBV2 to TRBJ1-1, with 8 nucleotides matching TRBD1. CDR1 and CDR2 from the germline V gene are SNHLY and FYNNEI. The CDR3 length is 14 residues. Trimming took 11 bases from V and 6 from J; bases not matched to a gene: 14. DNA for the CDR3: TGTGCCTGGAGTGTAGGACAGGGTAACGCTGAAGCTTTCTTT. This gives the protein CAWSVGQGNAEAFF. Together with reference TRBV2 and TRBJ1-1, the CDR3 gives the full variable domain: EPEVTQTPSHQVTQMGQEVILRCVPISNHLYFYWYRQILGQKVEFLVSFYNNEISEKSEIFDDQFSVERPDGSNFTLKIRSTKLEDSAMYFCAWSVGQGNAEAFFGQGTRLTVV.

A word on this clonotype: A single base separates this from a much larger clone, so it may be a read error. CDR3 loop: CASSLLGLNTEAFF. CDR3 DNA sequence: TGTGCCAGCAGTCTCCTTGGGCTGAACACTGAAGCTTTCTTT. V is TRBV12-3 or TRBV12-4 and J is TRBJ1-1; the D is unclear. The V end lost 5 bases, the J end lost 0 bases, and 10 bases lay between the germline ends. The CDR3 length is 14 residues.

In its sample, this clonotype was seen many times. V gene TRBV7-2 combines with J gene TRBJ1-2, with D possibly being TRBD1 (6 bases). This CDR3 has 14 amino acids. Germline values: CDR1 SGHTA, CDR2 FQGNSA. V was cut by 4 bases and J by 1 base, with 10 bases left in between. This CDR3 is CASSSVQGNYGYTF. The CDR3, as DNA: TGTGCCAGCAGCTCGGTACAGGGTAACTATGGCTACACCTTC.

The V and J genes are TRBV10-2 and TRBJ1-2; tentatively, D is TRBD1 (5 bases). Looked up from germline, CDR1 is WSHSY and CDR2 is SAAADI. The CDR3 contains 14 residues. The CDR3 DNA is TGCAGCGTTGTATTTCAAGGGGAAACCAATGGCTACACCTTC. This translates into CSVVFQGETNGYTF.

The chain links TRBV7-8 to TRBJ2-7; 9 nucleotides match TRBD2. The DNA end lines up better with TRBJ2-1; the J call may be wrong. Germline-derived CDR1 and CDR2 are SGHVS and FQNEAQ. This CDR3 is 17 amino acids long. CDR3 nucleotide sequence: TGTGCCAGCAGCTTAACAGGGGTTAGCGGGAGCGCCGGTGAGCAGTTCTTC. The encoded protein is CASSLTGVSGSAGEQFF.

A remark on this clonotype: This may be a read error: a much more frequent sequence differs by one nucleotide. The CDR3 sequence is CASSQRAGTYTF. CDR3 bases: TGTGCCAGCAGCCAAAGAGCAGGGACCTACACCTTC. This rearrangement joins TRBV2 to TRBJ1-2, with a weak D call TRBD1 (5 bases). Germline CDR1 SNHLY, CDR2 FYNNEI. The CDR3 loop spans 12 amino acids. The ends were cut back, 6 bases at V and 10 bases at J, with 15 bases in the middle. The variable domain in full, with the rest retrieved from reference TRBV2 and TRBJ1-2, is EPEVTQTPSHQVTQMGQEVILRCVPISNHLYFYWYRQILGQKVEFLVSFYNNEISEKSEIFDDQFSVERPDGSNFTLKIRSTKLEDSAMYFCASSQRAGTYTFGSGTRLTVV.

The table lists this clonotype with a count of one. The gene calls are TRBV24-1 and TRBJ1-5, with D uncertain. Germline V gene lookup returns CDR1 KGHDR and CDR2 SFDVKD. CDR3 length: 15 residues. V was cut by 4 bases and J by 3 bases, with 12 bases left in between. For the CDR3, the DNA is TGTGCCACCAGTGACAGCACAGAGGACAATCAGCCCCAGCATTTT. Translation: CATSDSTEDNQPQHF.

V and J are TRBV7-2 and TRBJ1-6; weak D call: TRBD1 (6 bases). CDR1 and CDR2 (germline): SGHTA, FQGNSA. The V gene lost 1 base and the J gene lost 11 bases, with 9 bases spanning the gap. The CDR3 has 13 amino acids. CDR3 protein: CASSLGTAAPLHF. The CDR3 coding sequence is TGTGCCAGCAGCTTAGGGACAGCGGCACCCCTCCACTTT.

This chain uses TRBV12-3 or TRBV12-4 with TRBJ2-5, with TRBD1 matching over 10 bases. V was clipped by 4 bases and J by 5 bases; unmatched bases: 7. The CDR3 is made up of 15 amino acids. CDR3 nucleotides: TGTGCCAGCAGTTCCTCGGGACAGGGGTACGAGACCCAGTACTTC. This codes for CASSSSGQGYETQYF.

This clonotype was seen repeatedly, ten times or more. The chain links TRBV20-1 to TRBJ1-1, with TRBD1 as a possible D gene (6 bases). The CDR3 extends over 14 amino acids. From germline, CDR1 is DFQATT and CDR2 SNEGSKA (reference sequence). Trimming cost V 0 bases and J 5 bases, with 13 bases left between them. CDR3 DNA: TGCAGTGCTAGAGATTCAGGGGCAGGAACTGAAGCTTTCTTT. Translation: CSARDSGAGTEAFF.

J is TRBJ1-1 and V is TRBV19, with 8 positions matching TRBD1. V lost 4 bases, J lost 1 base, and 8 bases stayed unmatched. Germline V gene data show CDR1 as LNHDA and CDR2 as SQIVND (reference sequence). The CDR3 covers 16 residues. As DNA, the CDR3 is TGTGCCAGTAGTAAGGCCGGGACAGGCCCGAACACTGAAGCTTTCTTT. This translates into CASSKAGTGPNTEAFF.

There are many counts of this clonotype. The rearrangement uses TRBV4-1 and TRBJ1-5; 9 bases align to TRBD1. V gave up 3 bases and J gave up 3 bases; unmatched junction bases: 6. Germline CDR1 and CDR2: MGHRA and YSYEKL. CDR3 length: 16 residues. This CDR3 is CASSQGTGTINQPQHF. DNA of the CDR3: TGCGCCAGCAGCCAGGGGACAGGGACGATCAATCAGCCCCAGCATTTT.

This clonotype came up a few times. This chain links TRBV7-2 with TRBJ1-1; 7 nucleotides line up with TRBD1. Germline lookup yields CDR1 SGHTA and CDR2 FQGNSA. There are 14 residues in the CDR3. Germline trimming cut 5 bases from V and 6 bases from J; bases unmatched to any gene: 9. CDR3 protein: CASSPLGGGPEAFF. CDR3 DNA sequence: TGTGCCAGCAGCCCTCTCGGAGGGGGCCCTGAAGCTTTCTTT.

The chain uses TRBV20-1 and TRBJ1-2, with D possibly being TRBD1 (5 bases). Germline CDR1 is DFQATT and CDR2 is SNEGSKA (reference sequence). Trimming took off 6 bases at V and 4 bases at J, with 9 bases between the two ends. This CDR3 is built from 11 residues. CDR3 nucleotides: TGCAGTGCGCTGACAGCCTATGGCTACACCTTC. This gives the protein CSALTAYGYTF.

Note on this clonotype: One junction end disagrees with the germline gene, perhaps due to a read error. The J gene is TRBJ2-2, the V gene TRBV5-1; TRBD1 matches 7 bases. The germline V gene encodes CDR1 SGHRS and CDR2 YFSETQ. The length of the CDR3 is 15 residues. The DNA for the CDR3 is TGCGCCAGCAGCTTGGGACAGGGCAACACCGAGGAGCTGTTTTTT. Encoded protein: CASSLGQGNTEELFF.

This CDR3 reads CASSTQPTGHQPQHF. The CDR3 nucleotides are TGTGCCAGCTCAACCCAACCGACAGGTCATCAGCCCCAGCATTTT. The genes are TRBV2 and TRBJ1-5, with a weak D call TRBD1 (6 bases). CDR1 is SNHLY and CDR2 is FYNNEI in the germline V gene. Trimming shortened V by 8 bases and J by 5 bases, and 19 bases separated the two germline ends. The CDR3 sequence is 15 residues long.

This chain joins TRBV20-1 and TRBJ2-5, with 12 bases fitting TRBD2. The CDR3 runs to 14 residues. Germline lookup yields CDR1 DFQATT and CDR2 SNEGSKA (reference sequence). With V trimmed by 6 bases and J by 4 bases, 6 bases remained unmatched. The CDR3 nucleotides are TGCAGTGCGAGAACTAGCGGGGGGACAGAGACCCAGTACTTC. Protein sequence: CSARTSGGTETQYF.

This clonotype showed up many times. The chain links TRBV7-8 to TRBJ2-1, with D possibly being TRBD1 (6 bases). Germline loops: CDR1 SGHVS, CDR2 FQNEAQ. V was shortened by 1 base and J by 4 bases, with 11 bases between the two germline ends. The CDR3 loop spans 15 amino acids. The chain's CDR3 is CASSLGRQGYNEQFF. The CDR3 region has the DNA TGTGCCAGCAGCTTAGGTAGGCAGGGGTACAATGAGCAGTTCTTC.

The chain is built from TRBV27 and TRBJ1-4; 10 bases fit TRBD1. J gave up 7 bases and V 8 bases, and 4 bases lay outside the gene matches. Germline V gene lookup returns CDR1 MNHEY and CDR2 SMNVEV (reference sequence). The CDR3 loop spans 13 amino acids. CDR3 region: CASRGQGSEKLFF. The CDR3, as DNA: TGTGCCAGCCGGGGACAGGGGAGTGAAAAACTGTTTTTT.

The CDR3, as DNA: TGCAGTGCCAAGGGGGCCTTAGTGAAGGACGAGCAGTACTTC. Residues: CSAKGALVKDEQYF. This sequence joins TRBV29-1 and TRBJ2-7; 7 nucleotides line up with TRBD1. Germline CDR1 is SQVTM and CDR2 is ANQGSEA. The CDR3 is made up of 14 amino acids.

Ten or more counts support this clonotype. The CDR3 DNA reads TGTGCCAGCAGCTTGGGAGTTCAGGGGTCTGGCTACACCTTC. Its translation: CASSLGVQGSGYTF. This chain uses TRBV5-8 with TRBJ1-2, with D tentatively TRBD1 (6 bases). The CDR3 loop spans 14 amino acids. Trimming took 0 bases from V and 7 from J, leaving 13 bases between them. Germline CDR1 reads SGHTS; CDR2 reads YDEGEE.

This clonotype was detected many times. The CDR3 nucleotides are TGTGCCAGCAGTTTAGCAGGGGGAAATAACTATGGCTACACCTTC. Translating it yields CASSLAGGNNYGYTF. The V gene is TRBV12-3 or TRBV12-4, the J gene TRBJ1-2; the D gene is possibly TRBD1 (6 bases). The CDR3 spans 15 residues. Trimming removed 0 bases from V and 1 base from J, with 9 bases in between.

V and J are TRBV7-2 and TRBJ2-5; maybe TRBD1 (6 bases). CDR1 is SGHTA, CDR2 FQGNSA, per germline. The CDR3 is 15 amino acids. V dropped 5 bases and J dropped 2 bases, with 15 bases sitting between them. The CDR3 spells CASSTTGRGQETQYF. CDR3 DNA sequence: TGTGCCAGCAGCACCACAGGGCGAGGGCAAGAGACCCAGTACTTC. The full variable domain, rest sourced from reference TRBV7-2 and TRBJ2-5, is GAGVSQSPSNKVTEKGKDVELRCDPISGHTALYWYRQSLGQGLEFLIYFQGNSAPDKSGLPSDRFSAERTGGSVSTLTIQRTQQEDSAVYLCASSTTGRGQETQYFGPGTRLLVL.

This clonotype has ten or more counts. This CDR3 reads CASSLLAAETGELFF. CDR3 DNA sequence: TGCGCCAGCAGCTTACTAGCGGCCGAAACCGGGGAGCTGTTTTTT. The chain has TRBV5-1 and TRBJ2-2; TRBD2 matches 8 bases. Germline CDR1 SGHRS, CDR2 YFSETQ. The CDR3 covers 15 residues. J gave up 5 bases and V 2 bases, and 5 bases lay outside the gene matches.

The rearrangement joins TRBV20-1 to TRBJ2-1, with 7 bases aligning to TRBD2. Per the germline V gene, CDR1 is DFQATT and CDR2 is SNEGSKA (reference sequence). The CDR3 spans 14 residues. V shed 0 bases and J 10 bases; nucleotides not matched to a gene: 9. CDR3 bases: TGCAGTGCTAGAGATTATACGCGGCGGGAGGAGCAGTTCTTC. It codes for CSARDYTRREEQFF.